This T cell receptor (beta chain) was sequenced during a study of sequential checkpoint blockade in melanoma. Study details: 85 to 95 pretreatment tumor DNA samples were TCRβ immunosequenced.

Treatment in this sample: randomized to nivolumab then ipilimumab (arm A) or the reverse (arm B). DNA-damaging chemotherapy had not been given to any patient beforehand. Profiled with immunoSEQ multiplex PCR; TCRdb holds only in-frame clones, not every one. The sample lists about 9,200 clones, about 23% occurring once. The germline V gene has CDR1 MDHEN and CDR2 SYDVKM. V trimming: 2 bases; J trimming: 7 bases; junction bases outside the gene matches: 7. CDR3 length: 15 amino acids. Only a few counts were recorded for this clone. V gene TRBV28 combines with J gene TRBJ2-7, with 11 bases aligning to TRBD1. This TCR was sampled from a human donor with melanoma. Sequencing was performed on tumor tissue (inferred from file names), taken from a patient given nivolumab and ipilimumab in sequence. The CDR3 DNA reads as TGTGCCAGCAGTTTACGGACAGGGGGCACGGTGGAGCAGTACTTC. It encodes CASSLRTGGTVEQYF.